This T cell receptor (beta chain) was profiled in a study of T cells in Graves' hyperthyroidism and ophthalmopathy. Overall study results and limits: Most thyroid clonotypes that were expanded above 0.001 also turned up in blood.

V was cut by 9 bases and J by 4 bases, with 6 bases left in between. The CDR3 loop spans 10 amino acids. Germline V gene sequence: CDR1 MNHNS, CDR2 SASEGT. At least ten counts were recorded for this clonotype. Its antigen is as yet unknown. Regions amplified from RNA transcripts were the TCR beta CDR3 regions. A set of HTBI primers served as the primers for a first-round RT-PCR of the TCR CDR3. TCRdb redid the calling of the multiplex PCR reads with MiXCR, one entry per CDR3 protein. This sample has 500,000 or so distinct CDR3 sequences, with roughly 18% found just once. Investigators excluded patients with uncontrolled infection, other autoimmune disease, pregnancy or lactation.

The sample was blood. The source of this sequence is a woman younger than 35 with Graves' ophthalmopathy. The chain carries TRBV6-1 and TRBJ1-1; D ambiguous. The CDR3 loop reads CASVSTEAFF. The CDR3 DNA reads TGTGCCAGTGTAAGCACTGAAGCTTTCTTT.